The clone carrying this T cell receptor beta chain was recorded a few times. Its antigen is undetermined. The data were obtained in a study of T-cell reconstitution after alpha-beta-depleted transplantation in children. Study-wide findings and caveats: Several hundred graft clones that had expanded were reportedly the source of alpha-beta T cells about two months after transplant. Recipient T cells and thymic progenitors that survived gave rise to the high TCRbeta diversity observed at day 60 in some patients.

CDR1 and CDR2 from the germline V gene are MGHDK and SYGVNS. The CDR3 extends over 12 amino acids. With 5 bases removed from V and 2 bases from J, the gap between germline ends came to 6 bases. As it was prepared, the TCRbeta library received unique molecular identifiers. TCRdb fed the PCR reads into MiXCR, producing one record per CDR3 protein. The sample has fewer than 400,000 distinct CDR3 sequences; over 20% are singletons. The chain is built from TRBV25-1 and TRBJ1-2; no clear D gene. The clonotype originates from a male patient aged 10 to 17 who had a stem cell transplant for acute lymphoblastic leukemia, so the T cells may come from the graft donor. Sequenced material: PBMCs, mostly from graft donor cells, taken 180 days after TCRalphabeta/CD19-depleted stem cell transplant. The CDR3 nucleotides are TGTGCCAGCAGTCCCGACAACTATGGCTACACCTTC. It specifies CASSPDNYGYTF.